The clone carrying this TCR beta chain occurred a few times. This sample was taken from a study of blood T cell repertoires in COVID-19. Trimming removed 0 bases from V and 7 bases from J, with 13 bases in between. The CDR3 consists of 14 residues. Germline CDR1 is GTSNPN and CDR2 is SVGIG (reference sequence). Generated by immunoSEQ multiplex PCR, the TCRdb table keeps only in-frame clones and is missing some. Here the sample spans about 350,000 clones, roughly 87% being singletons. Recovery among Cohort 3 donors was established by two negative PCRs, clearance, or symptom resolution. Sequenced material: PBMCs or T cells enriched from blood (not recorded which). The clonotype originates from a woman aged 25 to 39 who had recovered from COVID-19. This chain links TRBV30 with TRBJ1-5; tentative D call: TRBD1 (6 bases). The chain's CDR3 is CAWSVGGAGQPQHF. The CDR3 DNA sequence: TGTGCCTGGAGTGTAGGGGGGGCCGGGCAGCCCCAGCATTTT.